The 23 T cell receptor beta chains in this list originate from one sample, sequenced in a study of beta chain features in type 1 diabetes. As every portion of the isolated RNA was reverse transcribed, the sequencing read expressed TCRB transcripts. Here immunoSEQ multiplex PCR was the method, and the copy in TCRdb shows in-frame clones only, minus some. The sample lists roughly 730,000 clones, 10% to 15% occurring once. Study-wide findings and caveats: Significant though moderate, a shortening of TCRB CDR3s appeared in all four CD4+ subsets of Type 1 diabetes patients.

No cognate antigen is known for these TCRs. Sequenced input: naive CD4+ T cells from blood. The receptors were sampled from a young man with type 1 diabetes.

This clone was seen a handful of times. V and J are TRBV6-6 and TRBJ2-5, with 9 bases aligning to TRBD1. This CDR3 region has 14 residues. Germline CDR1 is MNHNY and CDR2 is SVGAGI (reference sequence). Trimming cost V 6 bases and J 6 bases; bases outside gene matches: 8. DNA of the CDR3: TGTGCCAGCAGGAACACAGGGGGCTGGAAGACCCAGTACTTC. Translated: CASRNTGGWKTQYF.

This clone was found a few times. V usage is TRBV2 and J usage is TRBJ2-1; 10 nucleotides match TRBD2. J lost 6 bases, V lost 5 bases, and 4 bases had no gene match. The germline CDR1 and CDR2 sequences are SNHLY and FYNNEI. The CDR3 has 14 residues. The CDR3 bases are TGTGCCAGCAGTCCCTTAGCGGGGGGCAATGAGCAGTTCTTC. Translated, it gives CASSPLAGGNEQFF.

The J gene is TRBJ2-3, the V gene TRBV7-9; D is possibly TRBD1 (5 bases). CDR3 length: 14 amino acids. Trimming stripped 2 bases from V and 1 base from J, with 7 bases between. Germline assignment: CDR1 SEHNR and CDR2 FQNEAQ (reference sequence). CDR3 coding DNA: TGTGCCAGCAGCTTATTACAGGGCACAGATACGCAGTATTTT. Translated, it gives CASSLLQGTDTQYF.

The chain links TRBV18 to TRBJ2-6; TRBD1 might be the D (5 bases). The CDR3 contains 18 residues. Germline-derived CDR1 and CDR2 are KGHSH and LQKENI. Trimming shortened V by 1 base and J by 0 bases, and 13 bases separated the two germline ends. CDR3 nucleotide sequence: TGTGCCAGCTCACCACGGGGCGGACCGGGCTCTGGGGCCAACGTCCTGACTTTC. Translating it yields CASSPRGGPGSGANVLTF.

The V call is TRBV28, the J call TRBJ1-5; perhaps TRBD1 as D (5 bases). The CDR3 has 15 amino acids. The V end was cut by 2 bases, the J end by 9 bases, with 17 bases between. Germline V gene sequence: CDR1 MDHEN, CDR2 SYDVKM. CDR3 amino acids: CASSLGTGISRPQHF. CDR3 DNA: TGTGCCAGCAGTTTAGGGACCGGGATATCAAGGCCCCAGCATTTT. The full variable domain, rest sourced from reference TRBV28 and TRBJ1-5, is DVKVTQSSRYLVKRTGEKVFLECVQDMDHENMFWYRQDPGLGLRLIYFSYDVKMKEKGDIPEGYSVSREKKERFSLILESASTNQTSMYLCASSLGTGISRPQHFGDGTRLSIL.

The chain employs TRBV5-4 and TRBJ2-1; D might be TRBD1 (6 bases). Germline V gene sequence: CDR1 SGHNT, CDR2 YYREEE (reference sequence). V was clipped by 0 bases and J by 2 bases, with 9 bases between them. This CDR3 is 15 amino acids long. CDR3 in amino acids: CASSLVAGAYNEQFF. The DNA of the CDR3 is TGTGCCAGCAGCTTGGTAGCAGGGGCCTACAATGAGCAGTTCTTC. The whole variable domain, filled in from reference TRBV5-4 and TRBJ2-1, reads ETGVTQSPTHLIKTRGQQVTLRCSSQSGHNTVSWYQQALGQGPQFIFQYYREEENGRGNFPPRFSGLQFPNYSSELNVNALELDDSALYLCASSLVAGAYNEQFFGPGTRLTVL.

The V gene is TRBV28, the J gene TRBJ1-6; 7 positions agree with TRBD1. CDR3 size: 16 residues. Germline loops: CDR1 MDHEN, CDR2 SYDVKM. V was pared by 6 bases and J by 7 bases, with 12 bases of the junction left unmatched. CDR3 protein: CASRLGGQRTNSPLHF. The CDR3 bases are TGTGCCAGCAGGCTGGGGGGACAGAGAACAAATTCACCCCTCCACTTT.

The chain couples TRBV6-6 to TRBJ2-1; D is unclear. CDR3 length equals 13 residues. V shed 7 bases and J shed 7 bases, with 14 bases lying between them. The germline V gene has CDR1 MNHNY and CDR2 SVGAGI (reference sequence). The CDR3 DNA is TGTGCCAGCACTTTTAGGGCCGTGAATGAGCAGTTCTTC. Its protein is CASTFRAVNEQFF.

The chain is built from TRBV7-9 and TRBJ1-2; D not certain. The length of the CDR3 is 15 residues. Germline values: CDR1 SEHNR, CDR2 FQNEAQ (reference sequence). Between the trimmed V and J ends, which lost 3 bases and 1 base, there was a span of 12 bases. The DNA of the CDR3 is TGTGCCAGCAGCTTGGAAGGACTTCTTAACTATGGCTACACCTTC. Translated, it gives CASSLEGLLNYGYTF.

This clone was picked up a small number of times. V and J are TRBV6-5 and TRBJ1-4, with a weak D call TRBD1 (5 bases). V dropped 7 bases and J dropped 0 bases, with 12 bases sitting between them. Per the germline V gene, CDR1 is MNHEY and CDR2 is SVGAGI. The CDR3 length is 15 residues. The CDR3 coding sequence is TGTGCCAGCAACCGTGAGGGACCAACTAATGAAAAACTGTTTTTT. Residues: CASNREGPTNEKLFF.

The chain carries TRBV7-3 and TRBJ2-5; D ambiguous. CDR3 length: 13 residues. CDR1 is SGHTA and CDR2 is FQGTGA in the germline V gene. Trimming pared 2 bases from V and 5 bases from J, leaving 9 bases between. CDR3 region: CASSLDRLETQYF. The CDR3 nucleotides are TGTGCCAGCAGCTTAGATAGATTGGAGACCCAGTACTTC.

This chain joins TRBV29-1 and TRBJ2-5; D possibly corresponds to TRBD2 (5 bases). This CDR3 has 17 residues. The V gene's germline CDR1 is SQVTM and CDR2 ANQGSEA. V was shortened by 7 bases and J by 0 bases, with 24 bases between the two germline ends. The CDR3: CSASRTLARAYQETQYF. The CDR3 nucleotides read TGCAGCGCTTCCCGCACTTTAGCGAGAGCCTACCAAGAGACCCAGTACTTC. Supplemented by reference TRBV29-1 and TRBJ2-5, the full variable domain reads SAVISQKPSRDICQRGTSLTIQCQVDSQVTMMFWYRQQPGQSLTLIATANQGSEATYESGFVIDKFPISRPNLTFSTLTVSNMSPEDSSIYLCSASRTLARAYQETQYFGPGTRLLVL.

On this clone itself: The same CDR3 is also encoded by other DNA sequences in this sample. The V gene is TRBV18, the J gene TRBJ1-5; no clear D. The CDR3 is 13 amino acids. V was cut by 2 bases and J by 3 bases, with 5 bases left in between. CDR1 is KGHSH and CDR2 is LQKENI in the germline V gene. The CDR3, as DNA: TGTGCCAGCTCACCAGGGGACAATCAGCCCCAGCATTTT. Translated: CASSPGDNQPQHF. Full variable domain (missing parts from reference TRBV18 and TRBJ1-5): NAGVMQNPRHLVRRRGQEARLRCSPMKGHSHVYWYRQLPEEGLKFMVYLQKENIIDESGMPKERFSAEFPKEGPSILRIQQVVRGDSAAYFCASSPGDNQPQHFGDGTRLSIL.

V is TRBV10-3 and J is TRBJ2-6, with unresolved D. V was trimmed by 0 bases and J by 2 bases, leaving 8 bases between them. In germline, CDR1 is ENHRY, CDR2 SYGVKD. The CDR3 covers 16 residues. CDR3 sequence reads: CAISESLQPGANVLTF. The CDR3 region has the DNA TGTGCCATCAGTGAGTCCCTCCAACCTGGGGCCAACGTCCTGACTTTC.

This clone was detected a few times. This chain uses TRBV30 with TRBJ2-7, with TRBD1 matching 12 bases. V shed 3 bases and J 7 bases; nucleotides not matched to a gene: 4. The CDR3 spans 13 residues. The germline gives CDR1 GTSNPN, CDR2 SVGIG (reference sequence). The CDR3 spells CAWRGQGAREQYF. CDR3 sequence (DNA): TGTGCCTGGAGGGGACAGGGGGCGCGTGAGCAGTACTTC.

This chain uses TRBV7-3 with TRBJ2-3, with D maybe TRBD1 (5 bases). The V end was cut by 1 base, the J end by 2 bases, with 16 bases between. CDR1 and CDR2 (germline): SGHTA, FQGTGA. The CDR3 sequence is 17 residues long. The CDR3 sequence is CASSLMGPWAFTDTQYF. CDR3 DNA sequence: TGTGCCAGCAGCTTAATGGGGCCTTGGGCATTCACAGATACGCAGTATTTT.

The chain uses TRBV4-1 and TRBJ1-5, with a weak D call TRBD1 (5 bases). Trimming took off 0 bases at V and 8 bases at J, with 14 bases between the two ends. CDR1 is MGHRA and CDR2 is YSYEKL in the germline V gene. This CDR3 has 15 amino acids. CDR3 bases: TGCGCCAGCAGCCAAGATCTGGGACTTTTTGAGCCCCAGCATTTT. It is translated as CASSQDLGLFEPQHF.

This clone has more than one count but fewer than ten. The V and J genes are TRBV19 and TRBJ1-1; the D gene is possibly TRBD1 (6 bases). The CDR3 is made up of 17 amino acids. Germline V gene data show CDR1 as LNHDA and CDR2 as SQIVND (reference sequence). The V gene lost 5 bases and the J gene lost 2 bases, with 21 bases spanning the gap. Written as DNA, the CDR3 is TGTGCCAGTAGTGATCCCTCCTACAGGGTCGGAAACACTGAAGCTTTCTTT. Encoded protein: CASSDPSYRVGNTEAFF.

The V and J genes are TRBV5-4 and TRBJ2-1, with 10 bases fitting TRBD2. The CDR3 sequence is 17 residues long. J was trimmed by 9 bases and V by 4 bases; bases with no gene match: 16. CDR1 SGHNT and CDR2 YYREEE come from the germline V gene (reference sequence). CDR3 bases: TGTGCCAGCAGCCGGGACAGGTGGCCTAGCGGGGGTGGTGAGCAGTTCTTC. This encodes CASSRDRWPSGGGEQFF. The whole variable domain, filled in from reference TRBV5-4 and TRBJ2-1, reads ETGVTQSPTHLIKTRGQQVTLRCSSQSGHNTVSWYQQALGQGPQFIFQYYREEENGRGNFPPRFSGLQFPNYSSELNVNALELDDSALYLCASSRDRWPSGGGEQFFGPGTRLTVL.

The V call is TRBV30, the J call TRBJ1-1; D is unresolved. Germline CDR1 and CDR2: GTSNPN and SVGIG (reference sequence). Trimming shortened V by 5 bases and J by 1 base, and 17 bases separated the two germline ends. The CDR3 is 15 amino acids. CDR3 DNA sequence: TGTGCCTGGGGTCGAATTGGGCAGCAGAACACTGAAGCTTTCTTT. Its translation is CAWGRIGQQNTEAFF. The full variable domain, rest sourced from reference TRBV30 and TRBJ1-1, is SQTIHQWPATLVQPVGSPLSLECTVEGTSNPNLYWYRQAAGRGLQLLFYSVGIGQISSEVPQNLSASRPQDRQFILSSKKLLLSDSGFYLCAWGRIGQQNTEAFFGQGTRLTVV.

This clone was picked up a small number of times. The CDR3, as DNA: TGTGCCAGTGGGACTAGCGGCTATTACAATGAGCAGTTCTTC. Protein product: CASGTSGYYNEQFF. The V and J genes are TRBV6-1 and TRBJ2-1; 11 bases are shared with TRBD2. CDR3 size: 14 residues. Germline trimming cut 9 bases from V and 4 bases from J; bases unmatched to any gene: 5. Germline V gene lookup returns CDR1 MNHNS and CDR2 SASEGT.

This rearrangement joins TRBV11-3 to TRBJ1-1, with D uncertain. Germline V gene sequence: CDR1 SGHNT, CDR2 YENEEA. With 3 bases removed from V and 3 bases from J, the gap between germline ends came to 5 bases. The CDR3 is 12 amino acids. The CDR3 region has the DNA TGTGCCAGCAGCTTCGGGGACACTGAAGCTTTCTTT. Its protein is CASSFGDTEAFF.

V usage is TRBV2 and J usage is TRBJ2-1; TRBD1 matches at 7 bases. The CDR3 loop spans 17 amino acids. The V gene's germline CDR1 is SNHLY and CDR2 FYNNEI. V lost 1 base, J lost 4 bases, and 10 bases stayed unmatched. The CDR3 protein is CASSEEGQWTPYNEQFF. DNA of the CDR3: TGTGCCAGCAGTGAAGAGGGACAGTGGACCCCATACAATGAGCAGTTCTTC.